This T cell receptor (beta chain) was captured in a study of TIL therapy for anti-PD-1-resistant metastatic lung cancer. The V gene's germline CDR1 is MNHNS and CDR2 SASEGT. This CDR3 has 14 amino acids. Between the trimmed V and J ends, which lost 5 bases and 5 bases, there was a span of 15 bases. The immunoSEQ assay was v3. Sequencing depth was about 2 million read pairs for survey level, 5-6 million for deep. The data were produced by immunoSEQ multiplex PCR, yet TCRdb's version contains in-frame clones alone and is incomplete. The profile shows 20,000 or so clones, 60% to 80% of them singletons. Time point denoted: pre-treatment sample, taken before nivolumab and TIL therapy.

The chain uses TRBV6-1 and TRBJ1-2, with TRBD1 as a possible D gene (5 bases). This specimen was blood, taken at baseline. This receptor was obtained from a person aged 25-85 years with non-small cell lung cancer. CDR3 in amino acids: CASSPSRDGYGYTF. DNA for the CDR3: TGTGCCAGCAGTCCGTCCCGGGACGGGTATGGCTACACCTTC.